This passage covers 8 T cell receptor beta chains from one sample sequenced in a study of T cell responses to AZD1222 COVID-19 vaccine. This table comes from immunoSEQ multiplex PCR, and its TCRdb copy is limited to in-frame clones, with some not included. This sample has over 150,000 clones, with about nine tenths found just once. The input for sequencing was peripheral blood, taken on day 0 of AZD1222 vaccination. The receptors come from an adult in good health.

V and J are TRBV7-2 and TRBJ2-3, with D unresolved. The CDR3 has 13 residues. Germline CDR1 and CDR2: SGHTA and FQGNSA. The V end was cut by 3 bases, the J end by 2 bases, with 6 bases between. CDR3 sequence (DNA): TGTGCCAGCAGCTTCGCGACCACAGATACGCAGTATTTT. Translated, it gives CASSFATTDTQYF.

V is TRBV29-1 and J is TRBJ2-5, with 10 bases fitting TRBD1. Germline CDR1 is SQVTM and CDR2 is ANQGSEA. Germline trimming cut 1 base from V and 5 bases from J; bases unmatched to any gene: 10. The CDR3 totals 16 residues. The CDR3 DNA reads as TGCAGCGTTGAAGGGGGGACAGGGGTGGGGATGGAGACCCAGTACTTC. Protein: CSVEGGTGVGMETQYF. Using reference TRBV29-1 and TRBJ2-5 for the parts outside the CDR3, the full variable domain is SAVISQKPSRDICQRGTSLTIQCQVDSQVTMMFWYRQQPGQSLTLIATANQGSEATYESGFVIDKFPISRPNLTFSTLTVSNMSPEDSSIYLCSVEGGTGVGMETQYFGPGTRLLVL.

This clone came up once. The chain carries TRBV25-1 and TRBJ2-1; 10 bases agree with TRBD2. The CDR3 runs 14 residues. The germline V gene encodes CDR1 MGHDK and CDR2 SYGVNS. Germline trimming cut 9 bases from V and 3 bases from J; bases unmatched to any gene: 5. For the CDR3, the DNA is TGTGCCAGTTCACCTAGCGGGAGCTACAATGAGCAGTTCTTC. This sequence encodes CASSPSGSYNEQFF.

This clone was seen just once. V gene TRBV27 combines with J gene TRBJ1-2; 8 nucleotides line up with TRBD1. The CDR3 is 15 amino acids. V shed 3 bases and J 3 bases; nucleotides not matched to a gene: 6. CDR1 is MNHEY and CDR2 is SMNVEV in the germline V gene (reference sequence). The CDR3 loop reads CASSFAGGLHYGYTF. The CDR3 bases are TGTGCCAGCAGTTTCGCAGGGGGCCTACACTATGGCTACACCTTC.

The genes are TRBV7-3 and TRBJ1-6; D remains ambiguous. The CDR3 is 15 residues long. The germline CDR1 and CDR2 sequences are SGHTA and FQGTGA. V lost 5 bases and J 0 bases, leaving 8 bases between the germline ends. CDR3 residues: CASSREGSYNSPLHF. The CDR3 DNA sequence: TGTGCCAGCAGCCGAGAGGGCTCCTATAATTCACCCCTCCACTTT.

The rearrangement uses TRBV6-5 and TRBJ2-5, with unresolved D. The CDR3 is 11 residues long. Looked up from germline, CDR1 is MNHEY and CDR2 is SVGAGI. Trimming left V 8 bases short and J 0 bases short, with 4 bases between. CDR3 region: CASGNQETQYF. Here the CDR3 DNA reads TGTGCCAGCGGGAACCAAGAGACCCAGTACTTC.

J is TRBJ1-4 and V is TRBV19; no reliable D call. CDR3 length: 16 amino acids. Germline-derived CDR1 and CDR2 are LNHDA and SQIVND (reference sequence). Trimming took off 1 base at V and 8 bases at J, with 17 bases between the two ends. Written as DNA, the CDR3 is TGTGCCAGTAGTATAGGCTCTCCGGGCCTGGGGGAAAAACTGTTTTTT. Translating gives CASSIGSPGLGEKLFF.

This chain links TRBV6-2 or TRBV6-3 with TRBJ1-1; D remains unclear. This CDR3 contains 16 residues. V lost 0 bases and J 1 base, leaving 12 bases between the germline ends. Germline CDR1 is MNHEY and CDR2 is SVGEGT. The CDR3 region is CASSYSLTTWNTEAFF. DNA of the CDR3: TGTGCCAGCAGTTACTCCTTGACCACCTGGAACACTGAAGCTTTCTTT.